Listed below are T cell receptor beta chains from one sample, sequenced in a study of blood T cell repertoires in COVID-19. Some clones are missing from TCRdb's copy, which holds only in-frame ones; the method was immunoSEQ multiplex PCR. This sample has 100,000 to 120,000 clones; nearly 90% occur once, and the top ten carry more than 7%. Sequenced sample: peripheral blood. Receptor source: a woman in her 70s who had recovered from COVID-19. Both conserved end residues are part of each CDR3. A D gene is named only where the DNA matches it firmly. The size entry is marked missing in some rows and otherwise reads once, few, many or a size class.

d_call: TRBD2
v_call: TRBV7-3
j_call: TRBJ2-1
clone_size: -
cdr3_aa: CASSFGSGVSYNEQFF
cdr3_nt: TGTGCCAGCAGCTTCGGTAGCGGGGTCTCCTACAATGAGCAGTTCTTC

d_call: TRBD2
v_call: TRBV5-1
j_call: TRBJ2-3
clone_size: -
cdr3_aa: CASNLAGSTDTQYF
cdr3_nt: TGCGCCAGCAACCTAGCGGGAAGCACAGATACGCAGTATTTT

d_call: TRBD1
v_call: TRBV28
j_call: TRBJ1-1
clone_size: -
cdr3_aa: CASRASQGAYTEAFF
cdr3_nt: TGTGCCAGCAGGGCCTCACAGGGGGCCTACACTGAAGCTTTCTTT

d_call: -
v_call: TRBV11-2
j_call: TRBJ2-7
clone_size: -
cdr3_aa: CASSFQGSYEQYF
cdr3_nt: TGTGCCAGCAGCTTTCAGGGTTCCTACGAACAGTACTTC

d_call: TRBD1
v_call: TRBV30
j_call: TRBJ1-6
clone_size: -
cdr3_aa: CAWRSGTGGSPLHF
cdr3_nt: TGTGCCTGGAGGAGTGGGACAGGAGGCTCACCCCTCCACTTT

d_call: TRBD1
v_call: TRBV19
j_call: TRBJ2-7
clone_size: -
cdr3_aa: CASNPGQGLYEQYF
cdr3_nt: TGTGCCAGTAACCCGGGACAGGGGCTCTACGAGCAGTACTTC

d_call: -
v_call: TRBV7-2
j_call: TRBJ1-1
clone_size: few
cdr3_aa: CASSLMAEAFF
cdr3_nt: TGTGCCAGCAGCCTAATGGCTGAAGCTTTCTTT

d_call: -
v_call: TRBV28
j_call: TRBJ2-5
clone_size: -
cdr3_aa: CASSLRQGGETQYF
cdr3_nt: TGTGCCAGCAGTTTAAGGCAGGGGGGAGAGACCCAGTACTTC

d_call: TRBD1
v_call: TRBV27
j_call: TRBJ2-7
clone_size: -
cdr3_aa: CASSLLGGEYF
cdr3_nt: TGTGCCAGCAGTTTACTAGGGGGCGAGTACTTC

d_call: TRBD2
v_call: TRBV3-1/TRBV3-2
j_call: TRBJ2-5
clone_size: -
cdr3_aa: CASSQNRGAGGLGTQYF
cdr3_nt: TGTGCCAGCAGTCAAAATCGGGGAGCGGGGGGATTGGGGACCCAGTACTTC

d_call: TRBD1
v_call: TRBV27
j_call: TRBJ1-5
clone_size: -
cdr3_aa: CASSLRQGDQPQHF
cdr3_nt: TGTGCCAGCAGTCTTCGACAGGGGGATCAGCCCCAGCATTTT

d_call: -
v_call: TRBV5-5
j_call: TRBJ1-5
clone_size: -
cdr3_aa: CASSLGPISNQPQHF
cdr3_nt: TGTGCCAGCAGCTTGGGGCCCATTAGCAATCAGCCCCAGCATTTT

d_call: -
v_call: TRBV18
j_call: TRBJ2-2
clone_size: -
cdr3_aa: CASSPRPPGTGELFF
cdr3_nt: TGTGCCAGCTCACCACGCCCCCCGGGCACCGGGGAGCTGTTTTTT